The rows below give T cell receptor beta chains drawn from one sample of a study of molecular identifiers for immune sequencing clone quantification. TCRdb ran MiXCR on the PCR reads and lists one entry per CDR3 protein. The table lists 85,000 to 100,000 distinct CDR3 sequences, around 24% of them singletons. Material for sequencing was naive CD8+ T cells from blood, with Jurkat cell RNA spiked in. Receptor source: a human donor in good health. Some libraries in this study had Jurkat cell RNA spiked in. Both conserved end residues are part of each CDR3. Fields, in order: V gene, J gene, CDR3 protein.

TRBV4-3	TRBJ2-7	CASSQVRWGSAQYF
TRBV4-3	TRBJ2-7	CASSQGTDTYEQYF
TRBV4-3	TRBJ2-1	CASSQGAGYHNEQFF
TRBV20-1	TRBJ2-1	CSATVAGVYEQFF
TRBV27	TRBJ1-5	CASSNRGQDQPQHF
TRBV7-9	TRBJ1-2	CASSLASSRDGYTF
TRBV5-6	TRBJ1-1	CASSLGGGAFF
TRBV14	TRBJ2-3	CASSHMRASTDTQYF
TRBV7-2	TRBJ1-1	CASSFRTGLRTEAFF
TRBV7-9	TRBJ2-2	CASGFPAGDKNTGELFF
TRBV6-1	TRBJ2-1	CASSEAVGTLTTHNEQFF
TRBV29-1	TRBJ2-7	CSVETGTAGTMNEQYF
TRBV14	TRBJ2-1	CASSQDSGTRGSDEQFF
TRBV30	TRBJ1-1	CAWWDSGTEAFF
TRBV6-2/TRBV6-3	TRBJ2-1	CASSPLDPPWDEQFF
TRBV4-2	TRBJ1-5	CASSQGRVGNQPQHF
TRBV20-1	TRBJ2-7	CSAREREALNRGPYEQYF
TRBV12-3/TRBV12-4	TRBJ2-3	CASSPPTDQRGTDTQYF
TRBV7-9	TRBJ2-7	CASSPPDRLEQYF
TRBV12-3/TRBV12-4	TRBJ1-1	CASSPGGTEAFF
TRBV28	TRBJ2-7	CASSFPSPYEQYF
TRBV7-2	TRBJ2-1	CASSLPTSGRTYNEQFF
TRBV4-3	TRBJ2-1	CASSQDIWAFSYNEQFF
TRBV14	TRBJ2-1	CASSQGTGSYNEQFF
TRBV29-1	TRBJ2-7	CSVEGQGAVNEQYF
TRBV28	TRBJ2-1	CASSFAQGKGYNNEQFF
TRBV6-5	TRBJ2-3	CASSYLGARADTQYF
TRBV7-6	TRBJ2-7	CASSDGQYEQYF
TRBV9	TRBJ1-5	CASSPGGSGQPQHF
TRBV11-2	TRBJ2-1	CASSYLTSGSSPYNEQFF
TRBV27	TRBJ2-7	CASGPFRYF
TRBV12-3/TRBV12-4	TRBJ2-3	CASSLPPLDTQYF
TRBV30	TRBJ2-7	CAWSVVYEQYF
TRBV5-4	TRBJ1-5	CASSLGGSDQPQHF
TRBV28	TRBJ2-1	CASSVSPGQRINEQFF
TRBV20-1	TRBJ2-3	CSARELAGTDTQYF
TRBV12-5	TRBJ2-7	CASGPRTSGRDERYF
TRBV25-1	TRBJ2-1	CASSGPGTQIVGPNEQFF
TRBV18	TRBJ2-7	CASSPPIGDRKVYEQYF
TRBV28	TRBJ2-7	CASSLRSGGSYEQYF
TRBV15	TRBJ1-5	CATSSHQGGNQPQHF
TRBV25-1	TRBJ2-5	CASSLTSGAQETQYF
TRBV11-3	TRBJ2-1	CATRTGENDEQFF
TRBV27	TRBJ2-7	CASGNGGPEQYF
TRBV4-3	TRBJ2-3	CASSPGTSGFTDTQYF
TRBV29-1	TRBJ2-7	CSVGTDSYEQYF
TRBV4-1	TRBJ2-7	CASSQDDLEYEQYF
TRBV6-2/TRBV6-3	TRBJ2-7	CASSIGVEDEQYF
TRBV7-9	TRBJ1-4	CASSSERALPEKLFF
TRBV9	TRBJ2-3	CASSARAGENTDTQYF
TRBV6-5	TRBJ2-2	CASTKVPRNTGELFF